This T cell receptor (beta chain) comes out of a study of OX40 agonist ivuxolimab in advanced cancers. Study details: As their treatment, patients were administered ivuxolimab, an agonistic anti-OX40 (CD134) antibody. One hepatocellular carcinoma and a couple of cutaneous melanoma patients partially responded.

Measured with immunoSEQ multiplex PCR; TCRdb has only the in-frame clones, and not every one. The sample shows just under 20,000 clones, 74% of them seen only once. Unmatched junction bases numbered 10, after V lost 2 bases and J lost 2 bases. Germline V gives CDR1 SGHVS, CDR2 FNYEAQ. This CDR3 is 17 amino acids long. This clone was found a few times. Its antigen remains unidentified. Overall study results and limits: In the 0.1 to 3.0 mg/kg range, CD4+ and CD8+ blood T cells had expanded clonally by week 6.

The sample here was CD4+ or CD8+ T cells sorted from blood, taken in a trial of the OX40 agonist ivuxolimab. The rearrangement joins TRBV7-6 to TRBJ2-3, with 7 bases lining up with TRBD2. The sequence came from an adult with an advanced solid tumor such as melanoma, head and neck, liver or kidney cancer. CDR3 amino acids: CASSLLPSGESTDTQYF. DNA for the CDR3: TGTGCCAGCAGCTTACTTCCGAGCGGGGAATCCACAGATACGCAGTATTTT.